This passage covers 9 T cell receptor beta chains from one sample sequenced in a study of shared clonotypes between healthy human individuals (dated by TCRdb to about 2020). The library was generated by the immunoSEQ multiplex PCR assay. What TCRdb holds here is the immuneACCESS table cut down to in-frame rearrangements. Part of the clones is not present; checked against another copy, under half of the missing clones reflect an unresolved V gene, and the others are unexplained. For this sample the table gives hundreds of thousands of clones, of which around three quarters were detected only once. Jointly, the top ten make up around 12% of the sample. Source material: PBMCs. The receptor source for this set is a woman aged 35 to 49 in good health. Some clones in this sample may be carry-over from other donors' samples.

The rearrangement links TRBV14 to TRBJ2-7; D may be TRBD1 or TRBD2 (5 bases each). Germline assignment: CDR1 SGHDN and CDR2 FVKESK. Trimming removed 4 bases at V and 2 bases at J, with 15 bases between. The CDR3 covers 15 residues. The CDR3: CASSRSVGATYEQYF. In nucleotides, the CDR3 is TGTGCCAGCAGCCGAAGTGTCGGGGCTACCTACGAGCAGTACTTC.

The chain is built from TRBV9 and TRBJ2-1; 7 bases are a match to TRBD2. This CDR3 comprises 15 residues. With 2 bases clipped from V and 8 bases from J, the junction kept 10 bases outside the gene matches. CDR1 is SGDLS and CDR2 is YYNGEE in the germline V gene. The CDR3 bases are TGTGCCAGCAGCGTGGGCCCCGGGGCGGGGGATGAGCAGTTCTTC. It codes for CASSVGPGAGDEQFF. Full variable domain (missing parts from reference TRBV9 and TRBJ2-1): DSGVTQTPKHLITATGQRVTLRCSPRSGDLSVYWYQQSLDQGLQFLIQYYNGEERAKGNILERFSAQQFPDLHSELNLSSLELGDSALYFCASSVGPGAGDEQFFGPGTRLTVL.

CDR3 in amino acids: CASTPTNYGYTF. As DNA, the CDR3 is TGTGCCAGCACCCCTACTAACTATGGCTACACCTTC. This rearrangement joins TRBV28 to TRBJ1-2; D is unresolved. Germline loops: CDR1 MDHEN, CDR2 SYDVKM. V gave up 7 bases and J gave up 0 bases, with 6 bases separating them. The length of the CDR3 is 12 residues.

This chain connects TRBV27 to TRBJ1-4, with TRBD1 matching over 8 bases. Trimming took 7 bases from V and 5 from J; bases not matched to a gene: 15. CDR3 length: 17 amino acids. Germline V CDR1 and CDR2: MNHEY, SMNVEV (reference sequence). The CDR3 nucleotides read TGTGCCAGCACGAGAGTAAAACCCGGGACAGGAAATGAAAAACTGTTTTTT. Its protein is CASTRVKPGTGNEKLFF.

V and J are TRBV9 and TRBJ1-5; a weak D match, TRBD1 (5 bases). Per germline, CDR1 SGDLS and CDR2 YYNGEE. V lost 4 bases and J 5 bases, leaving 22 bases between the germline ends. The CDR3 runs to 17 residues. The CDR3 is CASSPRQIGRADQPQHF. CDR3 DNA: TGTGCCAGCAGCCCCCGACAGATTGGTCGCGCCGATCAGCCCCAGCATTTT.

As concerns this clone: With a far larger clone one base away, a read error is the likely cause. The chain carries TRBV28 and TRBJ2-1; 10 nucleotides align to TRBD1. Germline V gives CDR1 MDHEN, CDR2 SYDVKM. The ends lost 7 bases at V and 9 bases at J; junction bases unmatched: 15. The length of the CDR3 is 16 residues. In DNA form, the CDR3 reads TGTGCCAGCAAGCGGACAGGGGGTTATTCGTCGGCTGAGCAGTTCTTC. It encodes CASKRTGGYSSAEQFF.

This clone was recorded at least ten times. This chain connects TRBV5-4 to TRBJ2-7, with 7 bases matching TRBD2. The ends lost 4 bases at V and 7 bases at J; junction bases unmatched: 8. Germline V lookup: CDR1 SGHNT, CDR2 YYREEE (reference sequence). This CDR3 comprises 13 residues. The DNA for the CDR3 is TGTGCCAGCAGCCCTGTGGGAGCGGGGGAGCAGTACTTC. This codes for CASSPVGAGEQYF.

CDR3 residues: CASMPGQASTDTQYF. The CDR3 DNA is TGTGCCAGCATGCCGGGGCAGGCGAGCACAGATACGCAGTATTTT. The J gene is TRBJ2-3, the V gene TRBV28; perhaps D is TRBD1 or TRBD2 (5 bases each). CDR1 is MDHEN, CDR2 SYDVKM, per germline. The CDR3 loop spans 15 amino acids. V lost 7 bases, J lost 0 bases, and 14 bases lay in between.

V is TRBV18 and J is TRBJ1-5; possible D gene TRBD1, 6 bases. The ends were cut back, 2 bases at V and 4 bases at J, with 9 bases in the middle. Germline lookup yields CDR1 KGHSH and CDR2 LQKENI. The CDR3 sequence is 14 residues long. The CDR3 sequence: CASSPSRGNQPQHF. Here the CDR3 DNA reads TGTGCCAGCTCACCAAGCAGGGGAAATCAGCCCCAGCATTTT.